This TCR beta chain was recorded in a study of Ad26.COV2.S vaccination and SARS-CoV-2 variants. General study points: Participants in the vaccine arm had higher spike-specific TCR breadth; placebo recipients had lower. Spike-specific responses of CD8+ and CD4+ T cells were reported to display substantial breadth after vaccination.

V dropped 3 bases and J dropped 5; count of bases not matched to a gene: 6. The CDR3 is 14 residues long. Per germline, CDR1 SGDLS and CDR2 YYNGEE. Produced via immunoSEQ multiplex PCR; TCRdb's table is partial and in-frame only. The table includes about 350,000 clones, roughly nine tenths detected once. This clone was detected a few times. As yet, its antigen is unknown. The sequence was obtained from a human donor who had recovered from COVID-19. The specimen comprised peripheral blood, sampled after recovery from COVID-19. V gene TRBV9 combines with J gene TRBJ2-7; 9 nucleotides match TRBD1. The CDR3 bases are TGTGCCAGCAGCGGAGCTACAGGGGGCAACGAGCAGTACTTC. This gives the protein CASSGATGGNEQYF.